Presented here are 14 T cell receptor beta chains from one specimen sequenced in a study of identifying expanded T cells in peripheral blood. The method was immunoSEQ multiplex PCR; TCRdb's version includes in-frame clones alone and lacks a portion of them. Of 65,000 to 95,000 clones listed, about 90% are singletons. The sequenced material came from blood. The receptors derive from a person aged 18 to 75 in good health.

The CDR3 nucleotides read TGTGCCAGCAATTCCGGGACAGGGGGGCACAATGAGCAGTTCTTC. Protein product: CASNSGTGGHNEQFF. The chain recombines TRBV5-4 with TRBJ2-1; 11 nucleotides match TRBD1. Looked up from germline, CDR1 is SGHNT and CDR2 is YYREEE (reference sequence). The trim removed 6 bases at V and 5 bases at J, leaving 7 bases unmatched. CDR3 length: 15 residues.

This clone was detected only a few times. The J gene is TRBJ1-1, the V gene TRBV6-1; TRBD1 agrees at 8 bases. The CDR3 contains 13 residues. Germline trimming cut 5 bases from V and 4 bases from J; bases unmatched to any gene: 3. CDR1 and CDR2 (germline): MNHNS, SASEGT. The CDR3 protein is CASSFGQGTEAFF. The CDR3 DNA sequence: TGTGCCAGCAGTTTTGGACAGGGCACTGAAGCTTTCTTT.

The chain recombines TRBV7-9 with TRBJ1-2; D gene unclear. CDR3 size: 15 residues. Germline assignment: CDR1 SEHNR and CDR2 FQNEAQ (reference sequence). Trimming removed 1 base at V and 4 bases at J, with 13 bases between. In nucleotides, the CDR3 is TGTGCCAGCAGCTTAGTTCCCGGGGAAGGCTATGGCTACACCTTC. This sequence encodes CASSLVPGEGYGYTF.

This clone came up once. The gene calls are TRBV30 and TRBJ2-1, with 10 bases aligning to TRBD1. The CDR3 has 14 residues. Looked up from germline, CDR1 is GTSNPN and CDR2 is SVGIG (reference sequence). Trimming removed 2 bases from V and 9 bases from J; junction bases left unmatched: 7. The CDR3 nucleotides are TGTGCCTGGAGTACCGGGACAGGGGTGAGTGAGCAGTTCTTC. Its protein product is CAWSTGTGVSEQFF.

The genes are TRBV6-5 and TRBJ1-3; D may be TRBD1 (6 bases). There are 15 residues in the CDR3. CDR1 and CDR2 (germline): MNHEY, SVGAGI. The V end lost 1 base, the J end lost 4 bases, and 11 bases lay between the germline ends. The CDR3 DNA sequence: TGTGCCAGCAGTTACTTCACAGGGACAGGAAACACCATATATTTT. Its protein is CASSYFTGTGNTIYF.

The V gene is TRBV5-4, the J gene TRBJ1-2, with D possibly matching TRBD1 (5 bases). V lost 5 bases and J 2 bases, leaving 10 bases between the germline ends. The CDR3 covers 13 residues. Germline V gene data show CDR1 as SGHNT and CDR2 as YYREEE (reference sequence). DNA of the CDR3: TGTGCCAGCAGAGCCAGGGAGAACTATGGCTACACCTTC. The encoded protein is CASRARENYGYTF. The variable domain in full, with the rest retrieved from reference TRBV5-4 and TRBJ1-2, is ETGVTQSPTHLIKTRGQQVTLRCSSQSGHNTVSWYQQALGQGPQFIFQYYREEENGRGNFPPRFSGLQFPNYSSELNVNALELDDSALYLCASRARENYGYTFGSGTRLTVV.

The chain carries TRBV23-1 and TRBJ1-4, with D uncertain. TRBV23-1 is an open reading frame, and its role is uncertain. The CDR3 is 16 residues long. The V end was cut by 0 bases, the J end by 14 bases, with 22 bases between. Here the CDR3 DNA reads TGCGCCAGCAGTCAATCCCTAGGATGGTTGGGCCGGGATCTGTTTTTT. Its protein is CASSQSLGWLGRDLFF.

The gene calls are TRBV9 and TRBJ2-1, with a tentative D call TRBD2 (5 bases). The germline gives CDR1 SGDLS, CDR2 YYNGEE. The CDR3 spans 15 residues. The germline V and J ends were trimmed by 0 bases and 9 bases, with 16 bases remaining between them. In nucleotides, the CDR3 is TGTGCCAGCAGCGTAGAGGTAGGAGGCCTGGGTGAGCAGTTCTTC. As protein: CASSVEVGGLGEQFF.

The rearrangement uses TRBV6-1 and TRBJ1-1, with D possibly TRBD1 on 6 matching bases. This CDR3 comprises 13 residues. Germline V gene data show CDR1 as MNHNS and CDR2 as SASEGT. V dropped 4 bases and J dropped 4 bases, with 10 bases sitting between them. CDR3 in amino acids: CASSARTVTEAFF. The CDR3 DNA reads TGTGCCAGCAGTGCCAGGACAGTCACTGAAGCTTTCTTT.

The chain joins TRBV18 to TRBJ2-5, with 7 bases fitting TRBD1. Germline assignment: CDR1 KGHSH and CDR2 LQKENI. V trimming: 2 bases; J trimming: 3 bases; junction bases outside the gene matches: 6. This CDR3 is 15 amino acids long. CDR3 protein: CASSPNTGTEETQYF. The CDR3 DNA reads TGTGCCAGCTCACCAAACACCGGGACAGAAGAGACCCAGTACTTC. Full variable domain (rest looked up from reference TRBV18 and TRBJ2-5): NAGVMQNPRHLVRRRGQEARLRCSPMKGHSHVYWYRQLPEEGLKFMVYLQKENIIDESGMPKERFSAEFPKEGPSILRIQQVVRGDSAAYFCASSPNTGTEETQYFGPGTRLLVL.

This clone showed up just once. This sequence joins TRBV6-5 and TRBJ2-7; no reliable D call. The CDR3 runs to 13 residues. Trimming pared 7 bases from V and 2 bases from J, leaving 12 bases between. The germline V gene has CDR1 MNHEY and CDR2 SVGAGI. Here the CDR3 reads CASTEGSTYEQYF. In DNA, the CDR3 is TGTGCCAGCACCGAAGGATCCACCTACGAGCAGTACTTC.

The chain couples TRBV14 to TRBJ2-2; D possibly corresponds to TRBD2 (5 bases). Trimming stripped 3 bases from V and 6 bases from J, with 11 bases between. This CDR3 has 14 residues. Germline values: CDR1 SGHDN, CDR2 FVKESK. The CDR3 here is CASSQLTRAGELFF. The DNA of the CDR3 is TGTGCCAGCAGCCAGCTCACTAGGGCCGGGGAGCTGTTTTTT.

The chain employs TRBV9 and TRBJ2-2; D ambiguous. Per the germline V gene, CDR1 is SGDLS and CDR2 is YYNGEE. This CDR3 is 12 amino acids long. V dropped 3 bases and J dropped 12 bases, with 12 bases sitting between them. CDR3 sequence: CASSGVLGKLFF. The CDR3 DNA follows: TGTGCCAGCAGCGGCGTCTTAGGCAAGCTGTTTTTT.

The CDR3 is CASSDKGSNNYGYTF. CDR3 sequence (DNA): TGTGCCAGCAGTGATAAAGGATCCAATAACTATGGCTACACCTTC. The chain combines TRBV6-1 with TRBJ1-2; D is undetermined. Trimming took 3 bases from V and 1 from J, leaving 12 bases between them. The CDR3 totals 15 residues. Germline CDR1 reads MNHNS; CDR2 reads SASEGT.